Below are 26 T cell receptor beta chains sequenced from a single sample in a study of T-cell reconstitution after alpha-beta-depleted transplantation in children. Unique molecular identifiers were incorporated into the prepared TCRbeta library. Via MiXCR, TCRdb re-called the PCR reads, giving one row per CDR3 protein. The data contain approximately 500,000 distinct CDR3 sequences, over 9.5% of them singletons. The sample was PBMCs, taken before TCRalphabeta/CD19-depleted stem cell transplant. The receptors were sampled from a child aged 2 to 15 with inherited bone marrow failure, due to receive a stem cell transplant.

This chain joins TRBV6-2 or TRBV6-3 and TRBJ2-1; 14 nucleotides match TRBD2. The junction had 19 bases not matched to a gene; V was cut back by 0 bases and J by 15 bases. The CDR3 runs to 19 residues. Germline CDR1 is MNHEY and CDR2 is SVGEGT. CDR3 nucleotides: TGTGCCAGCAGTTACTCGAATATTAGCGGGGGACTAGCGGGAGATAACCCGTTCTTC. Protein product: CASSYSNISGGLAGDNPFF.

This clonotype was seen repeatedly, ten times or more. The V and J genes are TRBV20-1 and TRBJ2-2; 9 nucleotides align to TRBD2. Trimming took 0 bases from V and 8 from J; bases not matched to a gene: 16. The length of the CDR3 is 18 residues. Germline CDR1 and CDR2: DFQATT and SNEGSKA (reference sequence). The CDR3 is CSARDYVFGGRAGGELFF. DNA of the CDR3: TGCAGTGCTAGAGATTATGTTTTTGGCGGGAGGGCCGGAGGGGAGCTGTTTTTT.

This clonotype was observed at least ten times. V usage is TRBV10-3 and J usage is TRBJ1-4; TRBD1 might be the D (5 bases). Germline assignment: CDR1 ENHRY and CDR2 SYGVKD. The ends were cut back, 4 bases at V and 1 base at J, with 13 bases in the middle. This CDR3 is built from 16 residues. The CDR3 loop is CAISGTRPGTNEKLFF. CDR3 DNA: TGTGCCATCAGTGGGACAAGGCCAGGAACTAATGAAAAACTGTTTTTT.

The V gene is TRBV4-3, the J gene TRBJ2-1; 7 positions match TRBD2. Germline CDR1 reads LGHNA; CDR2 reads YSLEER. The CDR3 spans 20 residues. J lost 0 bases, V lost 3 bases, and 17 bases had no gene match. CDR3 coding DNA: TGCGCCAGCAGCCAGGACGGGACCTGGGCGAGGGACTACTCCTACAATGAGCAGTTCTTC. Translation: CASSQDGTWARDYSYNEQFF.

With respect to this clonotype: A single base separates this from a much larger clone, so it may be a read error. The rearrangement links TRBV20-1 to TRBJ1-5, with D hard to call. This CDR3 contains 16 residues. Between the trimmed V and J ends, which lost 0 bases and 3 bases, there was a span of 15 bases. CDR1 is DFQATT, CDR2 SNEGSKA, per germline (reference sequence). CDR3 nucleotides: TGCAGTGCTAGAGAGGGAGGGTGCTACCCCAATCAGCCCCAGCATTTT. Its translation is CSAREGGCYPNQPQHF.

V and J are TRBV18 and TRBJ2-5; 8 positions match TRBD2. CDR3 size: 16 residues. Trimming removed 6 bases from V and 5 bases from J; junction bases left unmatched: 14. Germline CDR1 is KGHSH and CDR2 is LQKENI. CDR3: CASSRIWGLDEETQYF. CDR3 nucleotide sequence: TGTGCCAGCTCGCGTATATGGGGACTAGACGAGGAGACCCAGTACTTC.

Worth noting for this clonotype: The germline gene is not matched at one end of the junction; a read error may be the cause. The chain combines TRBV6-1 with TRBJ1-2, with D uncertain. CDR3 size: 13 residues. Germline V gene lookup returns CDR1 MNHNS and CDR2 SASEGT. The CDR3 DNA follows: TGTGCCAGCAGTGAAATGCGTACGGATGGCGACACCTTC. Translating gives CASSEMRTDGDTF.

This clonotype was recorded many times. The chain recombines TRBV5-1 with TRBJ2-7; D may be TRBD2 (6 bases). Per the germline V gene, CDR1 is SGHRS and CDR2 is YFSETQ. V was cut by 0 bases and J by 0 bases, with 10 bases left in between. The CDR3 is made up of 15 amino acids. The CDR3 here is CASSLAQGLSYEQYF. Written as DNA, the CDR3 is TGCGCCAGCAGCTTGGCCCAGGGACTCTCCTACGAGCAGTACTTC.

The gene calls are TRBV4-2 and TRBJ2-7; TRBD2 matches 14 bases. CDR3 length: 17 residues. Germline loops: CDR1 LGHNA, CDR2 YNFKEQ. V lost 4 bases and J lost 3; bases outside the gene matches: 8. In DNA form, the CDR3 reads TGTGCCAGCAGCCCCCCCCCCGGGACTAGCGGGAGCTACGAGCAGTACTTC. This codes for CASSPPPGTSGSYEQYF.

This chain uses TRBV7-8 with TRBJ2-5; D gene ambiguous. Germline assignment: CDR1 SGHVS and CDR2 FQNEAQ. CDR3 size: 15 residues. V gave up 1 base and J gave up 1 base, with 10 bases separating them. The DNA of the CDR3 is TGTGCCAGCAGCTTAGGGGTCGCCTTCCAAGAGACCCAGTACTTC. As protein: CASSLGVAFQETQYF.

The chain links TRBV9 to TRBJ2-7; 9 nucleotides line up with TRBD1. V trimming: 0 bases; J trimming: 6 bases; junction bases outside the gene matches: 7. The CDR3 has 15 residues. Germline loops: CDR1 SGDLS, CDR2 YYNGEE. The CDR3 sequence: CASSVALGQGTEQYF. DNA of the CDR3: TGTGCCAGCAGCGTAGCTCTCGGACAGGGGACCGAGCAGTACTTC.

CDR3 nucleotides: TGTGCCAGCAGTTACTCGATCGGGTCGGCCAATCAGCCCCAGCATTTT. Translating gives CASSYSIGSANQPQHF. This chain connects TRBV6-2 or TRBV6-3 to TRBJ1-5, with unresolved D. V was cut by 0 bases and J by 3 bases, with 12 bases left in between. The CDR3 sequence is 16 residues long. Per the germline V gene, CDR1 is MNHEY and CDR2 is SVGEGT.

This clonotype was detected many times. The chain recombines TRBV27 with TRBJ2-7; D is perhaps TRBD1 (5 bases). V gave up 4 bases and J gave up 5 bases, with 15 bases separating them. CDR1 is MNHEY, CDR2 SMNVEV, per germline (reference sequence). The CDR3 length is 14 residues. The CDR3 bases are TGTGCCAGCAGTTATACAGGTGCGAGAGACGAGCAGTACTTC. As protein: CASSYTGARDEQYF.

Ten or more counts support this clonotype. The genes are TRBV11-2 and TRBJ2-2; no firm D call. The length of the CDR3 is 14 residues. Trimming left V 6 bases short and J 4 bases short, with 12 bases between. Germline loops: CDR1 SGHAT, CDR2 FQNNGV. Written as DNA, the CDR3 is TGTGCCAGCAGTCCGTGGGTATTCACCGGGGAGCTGTTTTTT. It is translated as CASSPWVFTGELFF.

There are a few counts of this clonotype. This chain uses TRBV6-5 with TRBJ2-7, with a weak D call TRBD1 (6 bases). Germline CDR1 is MNHEY and CDR2 is SVGAGI. The CDR3 totals 15 residues. V dropped 5 bases and J dropped 3 bases, with 17 bases sitting between them. The CDR3 is CASSMIFQGSYEQYF. The CDR3 DNA is TGTGCCAGCAGTATGATCTTCCAGGGGAGCTACGAGCAGTACTTC.

The gene calls are TRBV20-1 and TRBJ1-1; 7 bases are shared with TRBD1. This CDR3 region has 16 residues. Germline V gene lookup returns CDR1 DFQATT and CDR2 SNEGSKA (reference sequence). Losses at the gene ends were 0 bases for V and 5 bases for J; bases not matched to a gene: 12. Here the CDR3 reads CSARDRQGVGLTEAFF. The CDR3 DNA is TGCAGTGCTAGAGATCGACAGGGAGTTGGGTTGACTGAAGCTTTCTTT.

This clonotype was recorded at least ten times. This chain joins TRBV20-1 and TRBJ1-1; D is possibly TRBD1 (5 bases). The V gene's germline CDR1 is DFQATT and CDR2 SNEGSKA (reference sequence). Trimming left V 6 bases short and J 1 base short, with 18 bases between. The CDR3 is 15 residues long. CDR3 loop: CSAEDHRTGNTEAFF. The CDR3 bases are TGCAGTGCCGAAGACCACCGTACAGGGAACACTGAAGCTTTCTTT.

This clonotype was seen ten or more times. The gene calls are TRBV27 and TRBJ2-7, with 10 bases matching TRBD1. Germline V gene sequence: CDR1 MNHEY, CDR2 SMNVEV (reference sequence). V gave up 2 bases and J gave up 3 bases; unmatched junction bases: 4. The CDR3 spans 15 residues. The DNA for the CDR3 is TGTGCCAGCAGTTTAACCGGGACAGGGGTCTACGAGCAGTACTTC. The encoded protein is CASSLTGTGVYEQYF.

Many counts were recorded for this clonotype. The V call is TRBV7-8, the J call TRBJ2-5; weak D call: TRBD2 (6 bases). The CDR3 loop spans 16 amino acids. Per the germline V gene, CDR1 is SGHVS and CDR2 is FQNEAQ. V lost 3 bases and J 4 bases, leaving 18 bases between the germline ends. The CDR3 sequence is CASSFGITSSGETQYF. The CDR3 bases are TGTGCCAGCAGCTTTGGTATAACTAGCTCGGGAGAGACCCAGTACTTC.

This clonotype was detected a few times. The V and J genes are TRBV7-2 and TRBJ2-3, with D unclear. The CDR3 is made up of 14 amino acids. Germline V gene data show CDR1 as SGHTA and CDR2 as FQGNSA. V was cut by 1 base and J by 5 bases, with 10 bases left in between. CDR3 bases: TGTGCCAGCAGCTTAGGTTGGAGTATAGATACGCAGTATTTT. It codes for CASSLGWSIDTQYF.

This clonotype turned up a few times. This sequence joins TRBV2 and TRBJ2-5; D tentatively reads TRBD1 or TRBD2 (5 bases each). V lost 4 bases, J lost 5 bases, and 11 bases lay in between. The CDR3 sequence is 13 residues long. Germline V lookup: CDR1 SNHLY, CDR2 FYNNEI. The CDR3 spells CASSGGWGETQYF. The DNA of the CDR3 is TGTGCCAGCAGTGGAGGCTGGGGGGAGACCCAGTACTTC. Drawing the rest from reference TRBV2 and TRBJ2-5, the complete variable domain is EPEVTQTPSHQVTQMGQEVILRCVPISNHLYFYWYRQILGQKVEFLVSFYNNEISEKSEIFDDQFSVERPDGSNFTLKIRSTKLEDSAMYFCASSGGWGETQYFGPGTRLLVL.

This clonotype was counted many times. The chain links TRBV10-3 to TRBJ2-2; TRBD1 is a possible D gene (5 bases). This CDR3 is built from 14 residues. The germline V gene encodes CDR1 ENHRY and CDR2 SYGVKD. The V and J ends lost 3 bases and 7 bases respectively, with 12 bases between them. This chain's CDR3 is CAISDAGSNGELFF. CDR3 coding DNA: TGTGCCATCAGTGACGCAGGGTCTAACGGGGAGCTGTTTTTT.

This clonotype was counted many times. The chain is built from TRBV27 and TRBJ1-2; weak D call: TRBD1 (6 bases). The germline CDR1 and CDR2 sequences are MNHEY and SMNVEV (reference sequence). The CDR3 length is 15 residues. V was shortened by 4 bases and J by 4 bases, with 16 bases between the two germline ends. The CDR3 DNA follows: TGTGCCAGCAGTTCCCTGGGGGCCCAATTCTATGGCTACACCTTC. Amino acids: CASSSLGAQFYGYTF.

About this clonotype itself: One base away lies a much larger clone, so this may be a sequencing read error. The chain recombines TRBV10-2 with TRBJ2-7; 12 bases align to TRBD2. There are 14 residues in the CDR3. The germline gives CDR1 WSHSY, CDR2 SAAADI. Here the CDR3 DNA reads TGCTCCAGCGCTACTAGCGGGAGGATCTACGAGCAGTACTTC. It is translated as CSSATSGRIYEQYF.

This clonotype came up many times. V is TRBV5-1 and J is TRBJ2-7, with D possibly TRBD2 on 5 matching bases. The CDR3 is 15 amino acids. In germline, CDR1 is SGHRS, CDR2 YFSETQ. Trimming took 4 bases from V and 4 from J, leaving 18 bases between them. CDR3 residues: CASSLGTNRDYEQYF. The CDR3 coding sequence is TGCGCCAGCAGCCTGGGAACCAACCGGGATTACGAGCAGTACTTC.

This clonotype came up many times. This rearrangement joins TRBV27 to TRBJ2-4; D gene unclear. V shed 8 bases and J shed 4 bases, with 12 bases lying between them. The germline CDR1 and CDR2 sequences are MNHEY and SMNVEV (reference sequence). CDR3 size: 13 residues. The CDR3 protein is CASGSDGKNIQYF. The CDR3 nucleotides are TGTGCCAGCGGCTCCGACGGAAAAAACATTCAGTACTTC.